The T cell receptor beta chain described here comes from a study of T cell responses to AZD1222 COVID-19 vaccine. Background on the study: The study pooled second doses at about 4 or about 12 weeks.

This clone has only one observation. The antigen is not known. TCRdb keeps only in-frame clones here, not all; method: immunoSEQ multiplex PCR. Here the sample spans tens of thousands of clones, roughly nine tenths being singletons. Overall study findings and caveats: There were vaccine-associated CD4 TCRs across spike, dominant at 160-218 and 743-854. Without day 14 samples, only post-peak T cell repertoires were studied.

The sequences come from peripheral blood, collected on day 0 of AZD1222 vaccination. This receptor was taken from an adult in good health.

The CDR3 reads CASTRGVGTDTQYF. The CDR3 region has the DNA TGTGCCAGCACTCGGGGGGTGGGCACAGATACGCAGTATTTT. The chain carries TRBV6-5 and TRBJ2-3; 7 positions match TRBD2. The CDR3 contains 14 residues. J lost 1 base, V lost 7 bases, and 5 bases had no gene match. Germline CDR1 is MNHEY and CDR2 is SVGAGI.